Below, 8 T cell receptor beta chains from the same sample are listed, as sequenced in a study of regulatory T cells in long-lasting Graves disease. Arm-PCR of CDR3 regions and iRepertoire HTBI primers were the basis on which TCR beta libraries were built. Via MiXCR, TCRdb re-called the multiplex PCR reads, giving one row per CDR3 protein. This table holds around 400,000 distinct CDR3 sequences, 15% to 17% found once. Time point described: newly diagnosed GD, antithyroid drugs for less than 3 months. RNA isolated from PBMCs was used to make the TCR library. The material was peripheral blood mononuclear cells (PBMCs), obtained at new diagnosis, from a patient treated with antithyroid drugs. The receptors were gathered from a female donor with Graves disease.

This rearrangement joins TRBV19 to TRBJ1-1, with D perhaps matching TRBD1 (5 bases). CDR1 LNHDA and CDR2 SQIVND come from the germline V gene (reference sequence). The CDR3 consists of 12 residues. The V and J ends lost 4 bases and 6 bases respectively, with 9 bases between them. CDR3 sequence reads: CASSKTAAEAFF. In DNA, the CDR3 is TGTGCCAGTAGTAAGACAGCAGCTGAAGCTTTCTTT.

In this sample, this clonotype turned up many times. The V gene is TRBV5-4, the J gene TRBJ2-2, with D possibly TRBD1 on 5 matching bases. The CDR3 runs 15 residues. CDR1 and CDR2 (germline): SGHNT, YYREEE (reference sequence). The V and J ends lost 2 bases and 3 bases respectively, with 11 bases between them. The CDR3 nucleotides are TGTGCCAGCAGCTTTATTGGGGCAGACACCGGGGAGCTGTTTTTT. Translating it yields CASSFIGADTGELFF.

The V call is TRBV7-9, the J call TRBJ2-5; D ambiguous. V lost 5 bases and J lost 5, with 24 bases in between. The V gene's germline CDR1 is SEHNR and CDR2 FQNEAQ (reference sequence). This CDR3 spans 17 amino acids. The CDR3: CASSQVGPRSTLETQYF. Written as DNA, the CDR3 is TGTGCCAGCAGCCAAGTTGGCCCCCGTAGCACATTGGAGACCCAGTACTTC.

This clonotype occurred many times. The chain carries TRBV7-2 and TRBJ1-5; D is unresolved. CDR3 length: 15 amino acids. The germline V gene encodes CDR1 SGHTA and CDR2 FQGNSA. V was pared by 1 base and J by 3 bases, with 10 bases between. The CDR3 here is CASSLDSLNNQPQHF. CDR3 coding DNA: TGTGCCAGCAGCTTAGACAGCCTGAACAATCAGCCCCAGCATTTT.

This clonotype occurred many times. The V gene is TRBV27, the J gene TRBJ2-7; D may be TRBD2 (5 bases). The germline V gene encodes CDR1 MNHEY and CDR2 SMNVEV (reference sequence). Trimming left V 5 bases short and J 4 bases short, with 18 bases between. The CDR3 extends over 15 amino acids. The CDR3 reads CASSVGNGESYEQYF. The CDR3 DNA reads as TGTGCCAGCAGTGTGGGAAACGGGGAGAGTTACGAGCAGTACTTC.

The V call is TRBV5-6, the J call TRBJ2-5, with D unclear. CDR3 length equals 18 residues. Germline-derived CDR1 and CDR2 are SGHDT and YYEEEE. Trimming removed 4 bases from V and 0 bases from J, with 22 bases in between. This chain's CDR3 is CASSPDPRFTPYQETQYF. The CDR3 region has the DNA TGTGCCAGCAGCCCCGACCCCCGCTTTACCCCCTACCAAGAGACCCAGTACTTC.

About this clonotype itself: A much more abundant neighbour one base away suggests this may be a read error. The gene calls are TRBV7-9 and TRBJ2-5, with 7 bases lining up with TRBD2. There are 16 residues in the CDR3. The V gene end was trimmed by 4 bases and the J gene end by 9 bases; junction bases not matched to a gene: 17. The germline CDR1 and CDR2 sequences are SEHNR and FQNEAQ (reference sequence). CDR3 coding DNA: TGTGCCAGCAGCTCGCCAAGCGGGGTGATGTTGGTGGCCCAGTACTTC. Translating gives CASSSPSGVMLVAQYF.

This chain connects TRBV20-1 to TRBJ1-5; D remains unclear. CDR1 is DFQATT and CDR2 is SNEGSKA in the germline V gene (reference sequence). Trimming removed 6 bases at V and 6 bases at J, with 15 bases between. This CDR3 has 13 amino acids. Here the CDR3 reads CSARTSEGQPQHF. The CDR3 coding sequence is TGCAGTGCCCGGACGTCGGAGGGTCAGCCCCAGCATTTT.